The T cell receptor (beta chain) described here comes from a study of blood T cell repertoires in COVID-19. Study as a whole: Researchers got acute and convalescent COVID-19 samples from the United States, Italy and Spain. Sources were T cells, B-cell-depleted T cells, or PBMCs; the material itself was cDNA or gDNA.

V was shortened by 10 bases and J by 0 bases, with 9 bases between the two germline ends. Looked up from germline, CDR1 is KGHDR and CDR2 is SFDVKD. The CDR3 length is 14 residues. In the authors' methods: Nucleated cell number was recorded as an estimate derived from reference gene primer amplification. This table comes from immunoSEQ multiplex PCR, and its TCRdb copy is limited to in-frame clones, with some not included. V, J and clone size were drawn from that table, and D and trimming were deduced from the DNA. Among 100,000 to 120,000 clones, less than 85% were seen once, and the ten largest hold 10% to 15%.

The genes are TRBV24-1 and TRBJ1-6; D is ambiguous. Material: peripheral blood. This receptor was identified in a human donor in a cohort sampled during active COVID-19. CDR3 coding DNA: TGTGCCACGCCCCGGTCCTCCTATAATTCACCCCTCCACTTT. Its protein product is CATPRSSYNSPLHF.